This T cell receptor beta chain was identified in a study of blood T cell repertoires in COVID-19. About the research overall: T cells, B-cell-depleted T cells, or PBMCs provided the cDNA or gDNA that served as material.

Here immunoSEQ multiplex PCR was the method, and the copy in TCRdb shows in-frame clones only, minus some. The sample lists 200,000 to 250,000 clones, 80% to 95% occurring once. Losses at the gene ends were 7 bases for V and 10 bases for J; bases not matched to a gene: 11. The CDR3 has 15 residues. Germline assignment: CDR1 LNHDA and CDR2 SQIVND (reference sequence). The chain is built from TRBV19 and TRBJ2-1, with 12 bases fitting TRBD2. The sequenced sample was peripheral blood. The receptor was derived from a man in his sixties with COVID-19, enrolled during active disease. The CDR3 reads CASKPSGRGLGEQFF. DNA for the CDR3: TGTGCCAGTAAACCTAGCGGGAGGGGGTTAGGCGAGCAGTTCTTC.